A single sample is the source of the 5 T cell receptor beta chains below, sequenced in a study of blood T cell repertoires in COVID-19. Produced via immunoSEQ multiplex PCR; TCRdb's table is partial and in-frame only. The sample includes 270,000 or so clones, roughly 84% seen only once; the top ten take 8.6%. Sequencing was carried out using peripheral blood. These receptors came from a human donor in a cohort sampled during active COVID-19.

The chain couples TRBV28 to TRBJ2-3; 16 nucleotides align to TRBD2. The CDR3 is 16 residues long. Losses at the gene ends were 6 bases for V and 7 bases for J; bases not matched to a gene: 7. From germline, CDR1 is MDHEN and CDR2 SYDVKM. The CDR3 loop reads CASSSGTSGGAHTQYF. CDR3 nucleotide sequence: TGTGCCAGCAGCAGCGGGACTAGCGGGGGGGCCCATACGCAGTATTTT. The full variable domain, completed using reference TRBV28 and TRBJ2-3, is DVKVTQSSRYLVKRTGEKVFLECVQDMDHENMFWYRQDPGLGLRLIYFSYDVKMKEKGDIPEGYSVSREKKERFSLILESASTNQTSMYLCASSSGTSGGAHTQYFGPGTRLTVL.

The chain combines TRBV3-1 (or the pseudogene TRBV3-2) with TRBJ2-2; D may be TRBD2 (5 bases). Trimming stripped 4 bases from V and 4 bases from J, with 16 bases between. From germline, CDR1 is LGHDT and CDR2 YNNKEL (reference sequence). The CDR3 is 16 amino acids. CDR3 nucleotides: TGTGCCAGCAGCCGTGGGCCTACTAGTCGCACCGGGGAGCTGTTTTTT. It encodes CASSRGPTSRTGELFF.

The rearrangement links TRBV13 to TRBJ2-7; 9 positions agree with TRBD2. The CDR3 totals 15 residues. Germline CDR1 is PRHDT and CDR2 is FYEKMQ (reference sequence). Trimming took 5 bases from V and 3 from J; bases not matched to a gene: 8. CDR3 DNA: TGTGCCAGCAGCCGCCCTGCGGGGGGGGACTACGAGCAGTACTTC. The encoded protein is CASSRPAGGDYEQYF.

The chain is built from TRBV3-1 (or the pseudogene TRBV3-2) and TRBJ2-7; D is unclear. The V gene lost 1 base and the J gene lost 1 base, with 8 bases spanning the gap. This CDR3 region has 14 residues. In germline, CDR1 is LGHDT, CDR2 YNNKEL (reference sequence). The CDR3 nucleotides are TGTGCCAGCAGCCAAGGACTCCCATCCTACGAGCAGTACTTC. This codes for CASSQGLPSYEQYF.

The V and J genes are TRBV4-1 and TRBJ2-1, with D possibly being TRBD1 (6 bases). Trimming pared 4 bases from V and 5 bases from J, leaving 12 bases between. Germline V gene sequence: CDR1 MGHRA, CDR2 YSYEKL. The CDR3 extends over 14 amino acids. The CDR3 spells CASSRGQGHNEQFF. As DNA, the CDR3 is TGCGCCAGCAGCCGGGGGCAGGGGCACAATGAGCAGTTCTTC.